This TCR beta chain was observed in a study of T-cell memory formation after mild COVID-19. Whole-study context: TCR clusters mostly belonged to single donors.

CDR3 length equals 17 residues. The germline V gene encodes CDR1 SGHTA and CDR2 FQGTGA. V lost 5 bases, J lost 5 bases, and 11 bases stayed unmatched. A word on this clonotype: Its antigen is currently unknown.

TCRdb re-derived calls from the 5' RACE reads in MiXCR, one entry per CDR3 protein. The sample comprises around 430,000 distinct CDR3 sequences, 15% to 20% of which are singletons, and 20% to 25% rests with the top ten. Study findings and constraints: Pre-infection memory harbored some responding clones, suggesting cross-reactive memory joined. The main location of contracting CD4+ clones was CM and EM, and that of contracting CD8+ clones was EMRA.

Sequences were obtained from PBMCs or a T cell subset sorted from them (not recorded which). The V and J genes are TRBV7-3 and TRBJ2-2; 10 bases map to TRBD1. The TCR was taken from a man younger than 35 who had mild COVID-19 (a few samples of this study predate the infection). Cell type and time point are not known. CDR3 sequence reads: CASSPRPGTGETGELFF. The CDR3 DNA reads as TGTGCCAGCAGCCCACGACCGGGGACAGGGGAAACCGGGGAGCTGTTTTTT.